The text below deals with one T cell receptor (beta chain). Its antigen is currently not known. Nothing much larger sits one base from this clone, and base qualities are not available. The cohort comprised more than 550 healthy bone marrow donors. Cohort members were all nominally healthy when sampled, although unrecorded immune exposures were likely present. The donor tested CMV seronegative, placing the donor among the 300 to 450 seronegative members of the cohort. A peripheral blood sample was collected from each donor, and TCR beta sequencing was performed on peripheral blood mononuclear cells. The Qiagen DNeasy Blood Extraction Kit was used to extract genomic DNA from the blood cell samples. This entry is derived from a study of cytomegalovirus exposure and HLA in healthy donors (TCRdb year 2017). The study in broad terms: An earlier analysis of roughly 500 of the donors reported 276 Gb of sequence data and 100 million to 140 million unique TCR beta sequences from some 180 million T cells. About 280 gigabases of sequencing data and approximately 92 million unique TCR sequences made up an early release that covered about 640 HLA-typed donors. The genetic ancestry cluster associated with self-reported Caucasian donors included about four fifths of the approximately 410 genotyped donors. The aim of the study was to test whether cataloging public T cell receptors could identify signatures of past pathogen exposure. Using immunosequencing, the study profiled T cell repertoires from some 670 subjects and related those repertoires to cytomegalovirus serostatus. A separate validation cohort of about 110 different subjects was used in addition to the roughly 670-subject first cohort. To predict cytomegalovirus infection status, the study combined high-throughput TCR immunosequencing, statistical association of individual TCRs with disease status, and machine learning. A later analysis re-analyzed previously published TCR beta repertoires from 600 to 850 donors and added high-resolution HLA genotyping to study TCR occurrence patterns. The later analysis used no new phenotypic data to find candidate immune exposures, relying instead on TCR beta sequences and their occurrence across donors. An earlier analysis of some 500 of the donors used high-throughput TCR beta sequencing to judge whether each TCR beta V gene segment behaved as functional or pseudogenic. Donor age, sex, ethnicity and CMV serostatus were collected together with the repertoire data. Genome-wide SNP genotypes for about 55% of the 666 donors were used in a later genetic analysis, which treated that subset as a discovery cohort. Every discovery cohort repertoire had been produced on one sequencing platform. HLA typing covered class I and class II loci at four-digit resolution. Typing coverage differed by locus: A, B, C, DRB1 and DQB1 were typed in roughly 629-640 donors, DQA1 in 522, DPA1 in 600 to 610, and DPB1 in just under 480. About five DR-DQ haplotypes were treated as single units for association and clustering because of strong linkage in the cohort. On average, roughly 250,000 unique TCR beta nucleotide sequences were sequenced per donor among fewer than 500 genotyped donors of the cohort, with about 17% of those sequences being non-productive.

From the cysteine through the phenylalanine, the CDR3 covers 12 amino acids. CDR3 DNA is the only sequence kept; it has 36 bases, read in frame from the first base. Relative to germline, V is 4 bases shorter and J is 6 bases shorter, with 10 bases between their ends. According to the germline V gene, CDR1 reads SGHRS and CDR2 reads YFSETQ. Library construction relied on the immunoSEQ multiplex PCR assay. For the multiplex PCR, a mixture combining 60 forward primers for TCR Vbeta segments and 13 reverse primers for TCR Jbeta segments was used. The CDR3 region of rearranged TCR beta genes was amplified from genomic DNA by a multiplex PCR assay. On the Illumina HiSeq System, the amplified TCR beta libraries were sequenced as 87-base-pair reads. The authors' analysis ran thus. Across the roughly 700 repertoires, a later analysis counted tens of millions of unique TCR beta chains, 8.5 million to 12 million of which were shared by at least two donors. To remove PCR and sequencing errors, raw reads were error-corrected and collapsed into unique sequences using a nearest-neighbor algorithm that merged closely related sequences. CDR3 sequences were aligned to IMGT reference sequences to assign V, D and J gene segments. For a sequence to be retained, a match of at least six nucleotides was required to both a V gene segment and a J gene segment. A rearrangement counted as productive if the CDR3 had no stop codons and remained in frame with V and J, and every other rearrangement counted as non-productive. CDR3 was defined by IMGT convention, running from the second conserved V-encoded cysteine to the conserved J-encoded phenylalanine. The earlier analysis of some 600 of the donors excluded sequences that lacked an unambiguous match to a single V gene segment. In an earlier analysis of 587 of the donors, a V segment was called functional when productive rearrangements were above 56.7%, and segregating when the standard deviation between donors exceeded 5%. A statistical classification framework was built for diagnosing cytomegalovirus status from the catalog of TCR beta chain sequences. V and J gene assignment, in a later analysis, came from comparing TCR nucleotide sequences with IMGT/GENE-DB human TR gene sequences. Using the TCRdist pipeline, a later analysis assigned CDR3 sequences along with most-parsimonious VDJ recombination scenarios. In a later analysis, each TCR beta chain was defined by its CDR3 amino acid sequence together with its V-gene family, and reads lacking a unique V-gene family were excluded. A later analysis removed 550 to 700 highly shared, low-generation-probability nucleotide sequences to deal with suspected cross-contamination and a sequencing artifact. In a later analysis, a clonal expansion index for each public chain was calculated from normalized within-repertoire ranks of inferred template counts. In a later analysis, generation probabilities were computed with a VDJ recombination model fitted to out-of-frame rearrangements, and the resulting probabilities were checked against IGoR. Hypergeometric tests were used in a later analysis to score TCR-TCR, TCR-HLA and TCR-CMV co-occurrence, with a repertoire-size bias correction applied to the TCR pairs. False discovery rates were estimated in a later analysis by permuting HLA or CMV assignments 20 times. In a later analysis, co-occurring TCRs were grouped with DBSCAN, and TCRdist sequence similarity was added when clustering was performed within HLA-allele-positive subsets. Repertoires with fewer than 30,000 or more than 120,000 public chains, plus five repertoires with anomalous nucleotide sharing, were excluded from co-occurrence clustering. The clones in this table, taken by TCRdb from immuneACCESS, are in-frame only. Not every clone is retained; where verified, under half of the shortfall comes from an unresolved V gene, and the cause of the rest is unknown. V and J calls and clone size come straight from that table; D and trimming were deduced from the DNA. The sample table records 50,000 to 60,000 clones; about four fifths of these occur just once. Less than 1.5% of the sample belongs to the ten largest clones.

General findings and caveats noted by the study authors: The authors suggested that the approach could potentially be extended to other disease states and immunological phenotypes. Compared with equally common non-associated chains, HLA-associated TCR beta chains in a later analysis were more clonally expanded and had lower generation probabilities. Sequencing depth was assumed to be roughly uniform across donors in the presence/absence analyses, though that assumption may not hold. Because some donors lacked HLA typing at each locus, the association tests relied only on the typed subset. Several of the top co-occurrence clusters appeared to be linked to parvovirus B19, influenza, CMV and Epstein-Barr virus, according to a later analysis. A further reported finding was that TCR beta sequences accurately predicted the HLA-A and HLA-B alleles for most subjects in the first cohort. A later analysis found that most CMV-associated TCR beta chains appeared HLA-restricted, with HLA associations seemingly driven largely by CMV exposure. Only TCR beta chains were sequenced in this cohort, and the absence of alpha or paired-chain data limited detectable features. In both the original and validation cohorts, the classifier was reported to diagnose cytomegalovirus status with high specificity and sensitivity. V-gene and J-gene trimming of TCR beta chains was associated with a missense DCLRE1C variant in a later genetic analysis, and the association was replicated in an independent cohort. Some IMGT-functional V segments, including TRBV6-2 and TRBV6-3, could not be distinguished by the 87-base-pair reads and were therefore excluded. Across donors, most TCR sequences were observed very rarely, whereas some public TCRs were present in many individuals. In the study, around 160 TCR beta chains were listed as associated with cytomegalovirus. Linkage disequilibrium might explain the correlated functional status among segregating V segments, but an unknown experimental factor could not be ruled out. The sequencing pipeline was judged likely to have produced a cluster of highly shared sequence variants as a technical artifact. Compared with the 666-donor mean, donors in an Asian-associated ancestry cluster had fewer N-insertions in productive TCRs, according to a later genetic analysis. In a later analysis, the rate of TCR association differed among HLA loci, with DRB1 alleles having the most associated TCRs and HLA-C alleles having the fewest. CMV serostatus was the only immune exposure information available for the cohort. Strong co-occurrence of HLA alleles, especially DR and DQ, made assigning TCR associations to individual alleles difficult. The earlier analysis of approximately 590 of the donors excluded roughly 17 rarely observed V segments, including chromosome 9 orphons, because counts were too low. In vitro tests confirmed that a few of the cytomegalovirus-associated TCR beta chains recognize cytomegalovirus antigens. At a false discovery rate of 0.05, a later analysis linked some 18,000 TCR beta sequences to specific HLA alleles. In an earlier analysis of 500 to 650 of the donors, most TCR beta V segments appeared in productive rearrangements about 87% or about 30% of the time, broadly matching IMGT annotations.

The chain joins TRBV5-1 to TRBJ1-2; the D segment cannot be called with confidence. Sequencing used PBMCs. The TCR originated in a female donor in good health and CMV-seronegative. CDR3 region: CASSRRGDGYTF. In nucleotide form, the sequence is TGCGCCAGCAGCAGGCGAGGAGATGGCTACACCTTC.